The entry below describes one T cell receptor beta chain. The source of the sample is a study of cytomegalovirus exposure and HLA in healthy donors. Amplification used 60 Vbeta primers and 13 Jbeta primers. Only in-frame clones appear in the TCRdb table, and some are missing; sequencing was by immunoSEQ multiplex PCR. This table holds about 110,000 clones, 70% to 85% found once. CDR3 length equals 13 residues. Looked up from germline, CDR1 is SNHLY and CDR2 is FYNNEI. V dropped 5 bases and J dropped 2; count of bases not matched to a gene: 3. The chain is built from TRBV2 and TRBJ2-7, with 7 bases that match TRBD1. Sequencing was carried out using PBMCs. This sequence was found in a woman in her thirties or forties in good health and CMV-seronegative. This chain's CDR3 is CASSQGQTYEQYF. CDR3 nucleotide sequence: TGTGCCAGCAGTCAGGGACAGACCTACGAGCAGTACTTC.